This entry lists 29 T cell receptor beta chains sequenced from one sample in a study of T cell responses to AZD1222 COVID-19 vaccine. Only in-frame clones appear in the TCRdb table, and some are missing; sequencing was by immunoSEQ multiplex PCR. The top ten clones hold approximately 1.8% of a sample with 160,000 or so clones, roughly nine tenths of them seen once. The source material was peripheral blood, sampled on day 0 of AZD1222 vaccination. All receptors derive from an adult in good health.

The chain recombines TRBV11-2 with TRBJ1-2; a weak D match, TRBD1 (5 bases). This CDR3 contains 16 residues. V lost 0 bases to trimming and J lost 0 bases, with 11 bases between them. CDR1 and CDR2 from the germline V gene are SGHAT and FQNNGV. The CDR3, as DNA: TGTGCCAGCAGCTTAGAGGCAGGGCTGCCTAACTATGGCTACACCTTC. Its translation: CASSLEAGLPNYGYTF. Looking up the rest from reference TRBV11-2 and TRBJ1-2 gives the full variable domain: EAGVAQSPRYKIIEKRQSVAFWCNPISGHATLYWYQQILGQGPKLLIQFQNNGVVDDSQLPKDRFSAERLKGVDSTLKIQPAKLEDSAVYLCASSLEAGLPNYGYTFGSGTRLTVV.

V usage is TRBV6-6 and J usage is TRBJ1-5; D not resolved. The CDR3 has 13 residues. Germline V gene sequence: CDR1 MNHNY, CDR2 SVGAGI (reference sequence). Trimming stripped 8 bases from V and 4 bases from J, with 12 bases between. CDR3 DNA: TGTGCCAGCCTGACAACGGGGAATCAGCCCCAGCATTTT. Translation gives CASLTTGNQPQHF.

The genes are TRBV19 and TRBJ2-6; no clear D. The CDR3 length is 17 residues. Trimming took 3 bases from V and 0 from J, leaving 12 bases between them. Germline-derived CDR1 and CDR2 are LNHDA and SQIVND (reference sequence). CDR3 DNA: TGTGCCAGTAGTATTACGGCAGGTGACTCTGGGGCCAACGTCCTGACTTTC. Translated, it gives CASSITAGDSGANVLTF.

The rearrangement links TRBV9 to TRBJ2-3, with D uncertain. Germline-derived CDR1 and CDR2 are SGDLS and YYNGEE. CDR3 size: 15 residues. The ends were cut back, 0 bases at V and 0 bases at J, with 8 bases in the middle. This CDR3 is CASSVDPRSTDTQYF. DNA for the CDR3: TGTGCCAGCAGCGTAGATCCCAGGAGCACAGATACGCAGTATTTT.

The chain combines TRBV7-9 with TRBJ2-7; 7 bases align to TRBD1. The CDR3 consists of 15 residues. Germline assignment: CDR1 SEHNR and CDR2 FQNEAQ (reference sequence). V lost 5 bases, J lost 2 bases, and 9 bases stayed unmatched. The DNA of the CDR3 is TGTGCCAGCAGCCCGGGTGGGACAGCAGCCTACGAGCAGTACTTC. Amino acids: CASSPGGTAAYEQYF.

The gene calls are TRBV4-3 and TRBJ2-1; 13 bases align to TRBD2. The CDR3 is made up of 18 amino acids. After removal of 0 bases from V and 3 bases from J, the junction contained 5 bases not matched to a gene. Germline V gene data show CDR1 as LGHNA and CDR2 as YSLEER. Here the CDR3 DNA reads TGCGCCAGCAGCCAAGATGGGGGACTAGCGGGGCTCTACAATGAGCAGTTCTTC. Protein product: CASSQDGGLAGLYNEQFF.

This chain uses TRBV12-3 or TRBV12-4 with TRBJ2-1; 8 bases align to TRBD2. The CDR3 sequence is 13 residues long. V lost 4 bases, J lost 4 bases, and 0 bases stayed unmatched. CDR3 residues: CASSSGGYNEQFF. The DNA for the CDR3 is TGTGCCAGCAGTTCGGGGGGGTACAATGAGCAGTTCTTC.

DNA for the CDR3: TGTGCCAGCAGCCTTAAGTGGGGGAATCAGCCCCAGCATTTT. Its translation: CASSLKWGNQPQHF. The chain recombines TRBV6-5 with TRBJ1-5, with D perhaps matching TRBD1 (5 bases). Germline loops: CDR1 MNHEY, CDR2 SVGAGI. V was cut by 6 bases and J by 4 bases, with 13 bases left in between. This CDR3 is 14 amino acids long.

The rearrangement uses TRBV6-5 and TRBJ2-7, with 13 bases aligning to TRBD2. The V gene end was trimmed by 4 bases and the J gene end by 7 bases; junction bases not matched to a gene: 4. Germline CDR1 reads MNHEY; CDR2 reads SVGAGI. The CDR3 is 14 residues long. CDR3 in amino acids: CASSLLAGGGEQYF. The CDR3, as DNA: TGTGCCAGCAGTTTACTAGCGGGAGGGGGTGAGCAGTACTTC.

The chain uses TRBV5-4 and TRBJ2-1; 10 bases align to TRBD2. J gave up 5 bases and V 6 bases, and 5 bases lay outside the gene matches. The germline V gene has CDR1 SGHNT and CDR2 YYREEE (reference sequence). The CDR3 has 14 residues. This CDR3 is CASTSSGRNNEQFF. Here the CDR3 DNA reads TGTGCCAGCACTTCTAGCGGGAGAAACAATGAGCAGTTCTTC.

Concerning this clone itself: This sample also contains other DNA sequences that code for the same CDR3. The chain recombines TRBV29-1 with TRBJ1-4; 11 nucleotides agree with TRBD1. Losses at the gene ends were 4 bases for V and 6 bases for J; bases not matched to a gene: 1. The CDR3 consists of 13 residues. Germline assignment: CDR1 SQVTM and CDR2 ANQGSEA. The CDR3, as DNA: TGCAGCGTTGGGGGACAGGGGGATGAAAAACTGTTTTTT. Translation: CSVGGQGDEKLFF.

The V and J genes are TRBV5-1 and TRBJ1-2; TRBD1 matches at 9 bases. Losses at the gene ends were 4 bases for V and 6 bases for J; bases not matched to a gene: 13. The CDR3 totals 16 residues. Germline V lookup: CDR1 SGHRS, CDR2 YFSETQ. CDR3 region: CASSAQTGGGINGYTF. As DNA, the CDR3 is TGCGCCAGCAGCGCCCAAACAGGGGGCGGGATTAATGGCTACACCTTC.

The chain recombines TRBV12-3 or TRBV12-4 with TRBJ1-2; D uncertain. The CDR3 totals 12 residues. Trimming stripped 3 bases from V and 8 bases from J, with 10 bases between. The CDR3 nucleotides read TGTGCCAGCAGTTTGCGATGGAAGGGCTACACCTTC. Protein sequence: CASSLRWKGYTF.

V usage is TRBV5-8 and J usage is TRBJ1-3; D unclear. The CDR3 is 15 residues long. Per germline, CDR1 SGHTS and CDR2 YDEGEE. Trimming removed 4 bases at V and 2 bases at J, with 13 bases between. CDR3 sequence (DNA): TGTGCCAGCAGCATTCGGACCGTGACTGGAAACACCATATATTTT. This gives the protein CASSIRTVTGNTIYF.

This sequence joins TRBV4-2 and TRBJ1-2; no definite D call. This CDR3 contains 14 residues. Trimming took off 1 base at V and 2 bases at J, with 8 bases between the two ends. Germline V gene lookup returns CDR1 LGHNA and CDR2 YNFKEQ. This CDR3 reads CASSQAGSNYGYTF. The CDR3 DNA reads TGTGCCAGCAGCCAAGCTGGGAGCAACTATGGCTACACCTTC.

The chain links TRBV5-4 to TRBJ2-7; 8 positions match TRBD1. The germline gives CDR1 SGHNT, CDR2 YYREEE (reference sequence). This CDR3 has 15 amino acids. Trimming took 4 bases from V and 7 from J; bases not matched to a gene: 13. The CDR3 region is CASSITTGVRVEQYF. The CDR3 DNA sequence: TGTGCCAGCAGCATAACGACAGGGGTTCGAGTGGAGCAGTACTTC.

The chain has TRBV6-4 and TRBJ1-4; 7 positions match TRBD1. The CDR3 runs 17 residues. Germline V gene sequence: CDR1 MRHNA, CDR2 SNTAGT. V lost 2 bases to trimming and J lost 2 bases; unmatched junction nucleotides: 8. This CDR3 reads CASSDPPGGRTNEKLFF. The CDR3 DNA is TGTGCCAGCAGTGACCCTCCAGGGGGGAGGACTAATGAAAAACTGTTTTTT.

The rearrangement uses TRBV5-4 and TRBJ2-1; 8 nucleotides align to TRBD1. After removal of 4 bases from V and 8 bases from J, the junction contained 5 bases not matched to a gene. Germline CDR1 reads SGHNT; CDR2 reads YYREEE (reference sequence). CDR3 size: 13 residues. CDR3 sequence (DNA): TGTGCCAGCAGCGCGCAGGGGGCGCATGAGCAGTTCTTC. It encodes CASSAQGAHEQFF.

In its sample, this clone was seen once. This chain links TRBV18 with TRBJ1-2; TRBD1 might be the D (5 bases). The germline V and J ends were trimmed by 3 bases and 8 bases, with 13 bases remaining between them. The CDR3 length is 13 residues. Germline CDR1 reads KGHSH; CDR2 reads LQKENI. CDR3: CASSPLIEGGYTF. The CDR3 region has the DNA TGTGCCAGCTCACCTCTTATCGAGGGGGGCTACACCTTC.

This clone occurred once. This chain joins TRBV28 and TRBJ1-6; 9 nucleotides agree with TRBD1. This CDR3 spans 17 amino acids. Germline V gene data show CDR1 as MDHEN and CDR2 as SYDVKM. V was clipped by 10 bases and J by 5 bases; unmatched bases: 15. The CDR3 sequence is CAITGQGLSYDNSPLHF. The CDR3 coding sequence is TGTGCCATCACAGGACAGGGGCTTTCGTACGATAATTCACCCCTCCACTTT.

This rearrangement joins TRBV19 to TRBJ2-7; 11 bases are a match to TRBD2. This CDR3 contains 16 residues. Germline V gene sequence: CDR1 LNHDA, CDR2 SQIVND (reference sequence). Germline trimming cut 5 bases from V and 1 base from J; bases unmatched to any gene: 7. The chain's CDR3 is CASSGTGTSGSYEQYF. Written as DNA, the CDR3 is TGTGCCAGTAGTGGGACCGGGACTAGCGGATCCTACGAGCAGTACTTC.

The CDR3 loop is CASSPDRAYRYTF. The CDR3, as DNA: TGTGCCAGTAGTCCGGACAGGGCATATCGCTACACCTTC. The gene calls are TRBV19 and TRBJ1-2; TRBD1 matches 8 bases. V was clipped by 5 bases and J by 9 bases; unmatched bases: 8. Germline values: CDR1 LNHDA, CDR2 SQIVND (reference sequence). This CDR3 contains 13 residues.

The chain joins TRBV2 to TRBJ1-2; D is perhaps TRBD1 (6 bases). In germline, CDR1 is SNHLY, CDR2 FYNNEI. The germline V and J ends were trimmed by 4 bases and 2 bases, with 11 bases remaining between them. The CDR3 has 14 amino acids. DNA for the CDR3: TGTGCCAGCAGTGTAGGGGGACGGAACTATGGCTACACCTTC. This codes for CASSVGGRNYGYTF. Full variable domain (missing parts from reference TRBV2 and TRBJ1-2): EPEVTQTPSHQVTQMGQEVILRCVPISNHLYFYWYRQILGQKVEFLVSFYNNEISEKSEIFDDQFSVERPDGSNFTLKIRSTKLEDSAMYFCASSVGGRNYGYTFGSGTRLTVV.

The chain is built from TRBV30 and TRBJ1-2; 7 bases are a match to TRBD1. Losses at the gene ends were 0 bases for V and 4 bases for J; bases not matched to a gene: 11. The CDR3 is made up of 16 amino acids. Germline CDR1 GTSNPN, CDR2 SVGIG (reference sequence). The CDR3 sequence is CAWSVEPFQGGYGYTF. CDR3 bases: TGTGCCTGGAGTGTGGAACCGTTTCAGGGGGGCTATGGCTACACCTTC.

This chain uses TRBV16 with TRBJ2-1; D possibly matches TRBD1 or TRBD2 (5 bases each). The germline V and J ends were trimmed by 2 bases and 1 base, with 9 bases remaining between them. This CDR3 spans 15 amino acids. Germline V gene data show CDR1 as KGHSY and CDR2 as FQNENV. CDR3 in amino acids: CASSQGGPSYNEQFF. The CDR3 nucleotides are TGTGCCAGCAGCCAAGGGGGTCCATCCTACAATGAGCAGTTCTTC.

The J gene is TRBJ2-1, the V gene TRBV2; D gene unclear. Trimming shortened V by 6 bases and J by 5 bases, and 8 bases separated the two germline ends. Germline V gene data show CDR1 as SNHLY and CDR2 as FYNNEI. The CDR3 loop spans 12 amino acids. CDR3 DNA sequence: TGTGCCAGCAGGTCGAACAACAATGAGCAGTTCTTC. This gives the protein CASRSNNNEQFF. Supplemented by reference TRBV2 and TRBJ2-1, the full variable domain reads EPEVTQTPSHQVTQMGQEVILRCVPISNHLYFYWYRQILGQKVEFLVSFYNNEISEKSEIFDDQFSVERPDGSNFTLKIRSTKLEDSAMYFCASRSNNNEQFFGPGTRLTVL.

The chain recombines TRBV9 with TRBJ2-1, with TRBD2 identical over 7 bases. After removal of 4 bases from V and 1 base from J, the junction contained 5 bases not matched to a gene. This CDR3 region has 15 residues. Germline CDR1 SGDLS, CDR2 YYNGEE. CDR3 region: CASSPLAASYNEQFF. The CDR3 nucleotides read TGTGCCAGCAGCCCCCTAGCGGCATCCTACAATGAGCAGTTCTTC. The complete variable domain, with remaining parts taken from reference TRBV9 and TRBJ2-1, reads DSGVTQTPKHLITATGQRVTLRCSPRSGDLSVYWYQQSLDQGLQFLIQYYNGEERAKGNILERFSAQQFPDLHSELNLSSLELGDSALYFCASSPLAASYNEQFFGPGTRLTVL.

This chain connects TRBV28 to TRBJ1-3; no reliable D call. Germline CDR1 reads MDHEN; CDR2 reads SYDVKM. The CDR3 has 16 amino acids. V lost 2 bases to trimming and J lost 0 bases, with 11 bases between them. As DNA, the CDR3 is TGTGCCAGCAGTTTAGCGGGCGAAGGCTCTGGAAACACCATATATTTT. This encodes CASSLAGEGSGNTIYF.

The chain is built from TRBV3-1 (or the pseudogene TRBV3-2) and TRBJ1-2; TRBD1 might be the D (5 bases). The germline V gene encodes CDR1 LGHDT and CDR2 YNNKEL (reference sequence). The CDR3 totals 15 residues. V was shortened by 0 bases and J by 5 bases, with 13 bases between the two germline ends. This CDR3 reads CASSQESAGRYGYTF. The CDR3 DNA reads as TGTGCCAGCAGCCAAGAAAGTGCAGGGCGGTATGGCTACACCTTC.